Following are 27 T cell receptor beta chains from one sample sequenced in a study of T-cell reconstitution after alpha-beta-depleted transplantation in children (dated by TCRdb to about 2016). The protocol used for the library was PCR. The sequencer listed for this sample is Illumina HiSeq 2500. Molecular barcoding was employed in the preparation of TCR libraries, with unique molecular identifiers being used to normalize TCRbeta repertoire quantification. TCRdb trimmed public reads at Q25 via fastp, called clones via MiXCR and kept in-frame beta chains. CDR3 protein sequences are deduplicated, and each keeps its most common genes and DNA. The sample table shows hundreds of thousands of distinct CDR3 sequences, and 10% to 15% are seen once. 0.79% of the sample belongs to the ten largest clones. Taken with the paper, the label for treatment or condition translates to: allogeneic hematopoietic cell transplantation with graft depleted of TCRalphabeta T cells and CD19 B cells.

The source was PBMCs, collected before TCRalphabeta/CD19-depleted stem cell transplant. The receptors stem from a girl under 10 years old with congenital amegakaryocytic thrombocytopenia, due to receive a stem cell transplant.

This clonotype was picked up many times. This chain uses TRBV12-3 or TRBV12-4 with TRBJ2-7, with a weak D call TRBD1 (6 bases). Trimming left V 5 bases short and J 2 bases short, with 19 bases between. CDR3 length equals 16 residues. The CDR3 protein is CASSRDYRDSTYEQYF. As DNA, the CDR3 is TGTGCCAGCAGTAGAGACTACAGGGATTCTACCTACGAGCAGTACTTC.

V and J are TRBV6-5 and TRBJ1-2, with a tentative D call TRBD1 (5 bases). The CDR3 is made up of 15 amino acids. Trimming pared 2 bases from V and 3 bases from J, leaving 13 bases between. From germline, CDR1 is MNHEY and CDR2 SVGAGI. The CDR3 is CASSYGPGGDYGYTF. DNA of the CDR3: TGTGCCAGCAGTTACGGTCCCGGGGGGGACTATGGCTACACCTTC.

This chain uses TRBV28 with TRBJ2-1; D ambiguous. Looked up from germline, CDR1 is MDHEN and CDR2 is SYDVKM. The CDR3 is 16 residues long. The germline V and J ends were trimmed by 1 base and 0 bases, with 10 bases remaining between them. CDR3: CASSLSRSNSYNEQFF. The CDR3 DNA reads TGTGCCAGCAGTTTATCCCGTAGTAACTCCTACAATGAGCAGTTCTTC.

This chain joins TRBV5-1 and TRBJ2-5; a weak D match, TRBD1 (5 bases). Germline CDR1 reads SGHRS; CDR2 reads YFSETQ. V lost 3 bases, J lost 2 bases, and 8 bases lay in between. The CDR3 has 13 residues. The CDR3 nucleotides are TGCGCCAGCAGCTCTAGACAGCAAGAGACCCAGTACTTC. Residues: CASSSRQQETQYF.

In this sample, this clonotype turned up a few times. CDR3 coding DNA: TGTGCCAGCAGTCCTATCGGGACTAGCGGGCCGTACCAAGAGACCCAGTACTTC. Its translation is CASSPIGTSGPYQETQYF. The rearrangement uses TRBV27 and TRBJ2-5; TRBD2 aligns across 12 bases. From germline, CDR1 is MNHEY and CDR2 SMNVEV (reference sequence). The CDR3 sequence is 18 residues long. Trimming cost V 5 bases and J 0 bases; bases outside gene matches: 10.

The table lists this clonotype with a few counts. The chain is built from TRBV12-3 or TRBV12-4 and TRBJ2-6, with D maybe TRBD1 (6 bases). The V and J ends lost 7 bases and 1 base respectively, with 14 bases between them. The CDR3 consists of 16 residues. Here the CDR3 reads CASILQGPSGANVLTF. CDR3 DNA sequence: TGTGCCAGCATCTTACAGGGACCGTCTGGGGCCAACGTCCTGACTTTC.

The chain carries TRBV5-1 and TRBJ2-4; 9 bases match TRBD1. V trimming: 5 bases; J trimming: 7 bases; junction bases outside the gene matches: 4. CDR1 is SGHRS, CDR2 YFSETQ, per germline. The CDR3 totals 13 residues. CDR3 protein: CASRETGGNIQYF. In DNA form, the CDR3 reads TGCGCCAGCAGGGAGACAGGGGGGAACATTCAGTACTTC.

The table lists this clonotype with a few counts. The CDR3 nucleotides read TGTGCCAGCAGTTTCCCCCCCTACGAGCAGTACTTC. It is translated as CASSFPPYEQYF. The rearrangement joins TRBV28 to TRBJ2-7; D is unresolved. The CDR3 extends over 12 amino acids. V was pared by 3 bases and J by 2 bases, with 5 bases between. Germline lookup yields CDR1 MDHEN and CDR2 SYDVKM.

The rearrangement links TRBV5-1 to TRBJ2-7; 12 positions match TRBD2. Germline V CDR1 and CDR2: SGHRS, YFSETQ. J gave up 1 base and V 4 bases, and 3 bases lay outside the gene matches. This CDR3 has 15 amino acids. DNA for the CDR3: TGCGCCAGCAGCACCCTAGCGGGAGGGTCCTACGAGCAGTACTTC. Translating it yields CASSTLAGGSYEQYF.

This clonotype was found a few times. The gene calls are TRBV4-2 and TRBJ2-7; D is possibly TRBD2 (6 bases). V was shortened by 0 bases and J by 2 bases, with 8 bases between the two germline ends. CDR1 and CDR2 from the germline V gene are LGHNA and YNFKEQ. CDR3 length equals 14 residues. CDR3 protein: CASSQEPGAYEQYF. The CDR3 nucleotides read TGTGCCAGCAGCCAAGAGCCGGGAGCCTACGAGCAGTACTTC.

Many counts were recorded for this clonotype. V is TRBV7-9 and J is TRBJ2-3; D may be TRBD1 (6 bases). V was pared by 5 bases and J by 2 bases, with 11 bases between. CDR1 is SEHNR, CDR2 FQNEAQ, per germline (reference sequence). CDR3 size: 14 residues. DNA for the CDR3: TGTGCCAGCAGCCCCACAGGGAACACAGATACGCAGTATTTT. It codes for CASSPTGNTDTQYF. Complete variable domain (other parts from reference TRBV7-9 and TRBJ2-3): DTGVSQNPRHKITKRGQNVTFRCDPISEHNRLYWYRQTLGQGPEFLTYFQNEAQLEKSRLLSDRFSAERPKGSFSTLEIQRTEQGDSAMYLCASSPTGNTDTQYFGPGTRLTVL.

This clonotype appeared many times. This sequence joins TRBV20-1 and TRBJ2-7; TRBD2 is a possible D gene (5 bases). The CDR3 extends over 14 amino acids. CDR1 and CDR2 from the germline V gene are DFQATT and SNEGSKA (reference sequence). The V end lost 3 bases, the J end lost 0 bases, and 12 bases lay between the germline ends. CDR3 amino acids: CSASLTGSSYEQYF. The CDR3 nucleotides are TGCAGTGCTAGCTTAACGGGAAGCTCCTACGAGCAGTACTTC.

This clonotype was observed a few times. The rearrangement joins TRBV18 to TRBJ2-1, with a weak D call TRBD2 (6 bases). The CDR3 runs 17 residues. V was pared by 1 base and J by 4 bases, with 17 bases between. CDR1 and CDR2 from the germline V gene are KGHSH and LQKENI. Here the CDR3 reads CASSPRAVADDYNEQFF. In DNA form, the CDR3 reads TGTGCCAGCTCACCACGGGCGGTAGCGGACGATTACAATGAGCAGTTCTTC.

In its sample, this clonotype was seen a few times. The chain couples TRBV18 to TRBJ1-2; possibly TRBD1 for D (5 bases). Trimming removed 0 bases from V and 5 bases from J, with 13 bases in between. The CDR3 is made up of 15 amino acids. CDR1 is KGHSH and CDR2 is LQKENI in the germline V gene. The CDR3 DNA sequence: TGTGCCAGCTCACCACCCGGGGGGACCTCTTATGGCTACACCTTC. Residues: CASSPPGGTSYGYTF. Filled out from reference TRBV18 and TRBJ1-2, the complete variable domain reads NAGVMQNPRHLVRRRGQEARLRCSPMKGHSHVYWYRQLPEEGLKFMVYLQKENIIDESGMPKERFSAEFPKEGPSILRIQQVVRGDSAAYFCASSPPGGTSYGYTFGSGTRLTVV.

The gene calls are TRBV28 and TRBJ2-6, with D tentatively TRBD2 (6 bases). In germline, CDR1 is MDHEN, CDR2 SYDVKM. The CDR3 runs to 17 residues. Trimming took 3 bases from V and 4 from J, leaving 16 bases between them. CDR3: CASSLGGRLLGANVLTF. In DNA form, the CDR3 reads TGTGCCAGCAGTTTGGGGGGACGACTTTTGGGGGCCAACGTCCTGACTTTC.

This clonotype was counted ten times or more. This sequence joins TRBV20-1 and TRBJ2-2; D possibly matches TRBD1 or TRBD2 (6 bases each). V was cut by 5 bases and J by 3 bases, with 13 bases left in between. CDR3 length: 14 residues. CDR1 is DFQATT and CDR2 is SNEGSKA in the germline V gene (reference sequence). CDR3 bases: TGCAGTGCTCGAGGGGGGAGAGACACCGGGGAGCTGTTTTTT. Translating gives CSARGGRDTGELFF.

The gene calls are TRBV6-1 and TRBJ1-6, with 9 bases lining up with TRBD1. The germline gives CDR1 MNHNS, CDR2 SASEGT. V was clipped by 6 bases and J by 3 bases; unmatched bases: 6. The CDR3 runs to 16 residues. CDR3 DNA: TGTGCCAGCAGCCGGGACAGGGCAAACTATAATTCACCCCTCCACTTT. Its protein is CASSRDRANYNSPLHF.

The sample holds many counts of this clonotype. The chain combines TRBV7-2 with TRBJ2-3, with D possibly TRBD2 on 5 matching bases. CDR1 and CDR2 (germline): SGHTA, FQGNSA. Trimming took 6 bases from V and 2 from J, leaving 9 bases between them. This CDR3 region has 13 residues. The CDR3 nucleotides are TGTGCCAGCAGGCGGGCTGTCACAGATACGCAGTATTTT. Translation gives CASRRAVTDTQYF.

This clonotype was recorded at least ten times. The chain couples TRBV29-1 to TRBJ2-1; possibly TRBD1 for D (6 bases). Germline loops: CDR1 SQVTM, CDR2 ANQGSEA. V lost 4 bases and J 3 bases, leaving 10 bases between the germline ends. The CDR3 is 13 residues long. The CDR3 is CSVAGTNYNEQFF. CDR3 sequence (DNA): TGCAGCGTTGCCGGGACAAACTACAATGAGCAGTTCTTC.

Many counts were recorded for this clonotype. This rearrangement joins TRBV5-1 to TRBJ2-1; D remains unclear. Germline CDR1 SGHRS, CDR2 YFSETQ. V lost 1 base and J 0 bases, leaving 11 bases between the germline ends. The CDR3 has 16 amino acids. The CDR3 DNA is TGCGCCAGCAGCTTGAGGGTGCGGTCCTCCTACAATGAGCAGTTCTTC. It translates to CASSLRVRSSYNEQFF.

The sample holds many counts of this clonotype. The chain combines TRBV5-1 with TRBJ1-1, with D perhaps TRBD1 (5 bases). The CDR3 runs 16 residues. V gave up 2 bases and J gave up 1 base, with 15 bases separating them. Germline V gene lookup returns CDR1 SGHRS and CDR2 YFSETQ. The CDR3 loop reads CASSFGFPGTNTEAFF. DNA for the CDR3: TGCGCCAGCAGCTTTGGGTTTCCGGGGACGAACACTGAAGCTTTCTTT.

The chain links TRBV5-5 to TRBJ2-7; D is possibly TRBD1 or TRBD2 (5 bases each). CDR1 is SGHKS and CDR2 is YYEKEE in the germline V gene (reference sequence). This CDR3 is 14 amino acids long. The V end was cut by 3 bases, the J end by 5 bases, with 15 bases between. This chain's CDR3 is CASSSLIGTDEQYF. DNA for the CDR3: TGTGCCAGCAGCTCCCTCATCGGGACCGACGAGCAGTACTTC.

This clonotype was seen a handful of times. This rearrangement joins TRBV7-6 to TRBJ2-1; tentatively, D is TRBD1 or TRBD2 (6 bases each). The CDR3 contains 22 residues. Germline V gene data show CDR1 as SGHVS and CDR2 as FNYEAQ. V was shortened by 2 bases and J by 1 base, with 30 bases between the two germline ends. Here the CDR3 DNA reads TGTGCCAGCAGCTTATCAGTTTGGACCCGTGTTGGGGGGCAAGGATCCTACAATGAGCAGTTCTTC. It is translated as CASSLSVWTRVGGQGSYNEQFF.

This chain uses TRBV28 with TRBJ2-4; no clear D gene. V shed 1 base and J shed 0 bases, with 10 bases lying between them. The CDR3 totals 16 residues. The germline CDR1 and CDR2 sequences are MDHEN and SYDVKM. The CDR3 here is CASSLSRIPAKNIQYF. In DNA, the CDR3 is TGTGCCAGCAGTTTATCAAGGATACCAGCCAAAAACATTCAGTACTTC.

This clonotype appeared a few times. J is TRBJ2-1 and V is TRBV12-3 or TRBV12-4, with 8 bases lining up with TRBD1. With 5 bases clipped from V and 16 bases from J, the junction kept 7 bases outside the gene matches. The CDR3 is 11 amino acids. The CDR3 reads CASSIGTGDFF. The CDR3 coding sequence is TGTGCCAGCAGTATCGGGACAGGTGATTTCTTC.

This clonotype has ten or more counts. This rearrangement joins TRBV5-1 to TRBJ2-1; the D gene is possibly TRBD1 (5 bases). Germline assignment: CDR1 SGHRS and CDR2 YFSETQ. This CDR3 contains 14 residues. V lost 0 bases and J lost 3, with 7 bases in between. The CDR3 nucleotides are TGCGCCAGCAGCTTGGCCAGGGACTACAATGAGCAGTTCTTC. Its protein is CASSLARDYNEQFF.

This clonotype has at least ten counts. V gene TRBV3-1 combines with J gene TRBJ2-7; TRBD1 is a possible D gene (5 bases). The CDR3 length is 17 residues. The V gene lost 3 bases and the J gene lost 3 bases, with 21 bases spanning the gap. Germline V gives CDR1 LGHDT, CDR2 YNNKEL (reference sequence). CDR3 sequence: CASSQDRTGEPFYEQYF. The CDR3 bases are TGTGCCAGCAGCCAGGATCGAACAGGCGAACCCTTCTACGAGCAGTACTTC.